The rows below give T cell receptor beta chains drawn from one sample of a study of blood T cell repertoires in COVID-19. Assay used: immunoSEQ multiplex PCR; TCRdb lists only in-frame clones, some missing. The sample gives around 300,000 clones, around nine tenths of which show up once; 0.94% is in the top ten. Source material: peripheral blood. Receptor source: a woman aged 40 to 50 who had recovered from COVID-19. Each CDR3 is given with its conserved first and last residue. The D gene is left open where the match is weak.

j_gene,v_gene,d_gene,CDR3aa
TRBJ2-2,TRBV11-3,.,CASSLRLGAGELFF
TRBJ2-5,TRBV11-1,TRBD1,CASSPGQATKTQYF
TRBJ1-6,TRBV1,.,CTSSQAGNGHSGSPLHF
TRBJ2-6,TRBV3-1/TRBV3-2,TRBD2,CASSHLAGVAGANVLTF
TRBJ2-3,TRBV9,.,CASSVRTAQDTDTQYF
TRBJ1-1,TRBV7-2,.,CASTPLLGQRVWAFF
TRBJ2-3,TRBV20-1,.,CRGPDTQYF
TRBJ2-2,TRBV29-1,TRBD2,CSVEVTSGRAPNTGELFF
TRBJ2-1,TRBV3-1/TRBV3-2,.,CASSRGHSGSSYNEQFF
TRBJ2-7,TRBV7-9,.,CASSAADYEQYF
TRBJ2-7,TRBV5-4,.,CASSLDPAGPYEQYF
TRBJ1-4,TRBV6-1,.,CASSAGTSPANEKLFF
TRBJ2-1,TRBV7-9,.,CASSPPPTTYNNEQFF
TRBJ2-2,TRBV7-8,TRBD2,CASSFTLAGDTGELFF
TRBJ2-2,TRBV24-1,.,CATSDLGSSFPGELFF
TRBJ1-1,TRBV5-6,.,CASSLGTMGNTEAFF
TRBJ2-7,TRBV15,.,CATSRGGTSSYEQYF
TRBJ2-7,TRBV2,TRBD2,CASRPGTNTYEQYF
TRBJ2-1,TRBV19,.,CASSISTSSHNEQFF
TRBJ2-1,TRBV5-1,.,CASSLGTVNEQFF
TRBJ1-6,TRBV25-1,TRBD1,CASSGAGGLYSPLHF